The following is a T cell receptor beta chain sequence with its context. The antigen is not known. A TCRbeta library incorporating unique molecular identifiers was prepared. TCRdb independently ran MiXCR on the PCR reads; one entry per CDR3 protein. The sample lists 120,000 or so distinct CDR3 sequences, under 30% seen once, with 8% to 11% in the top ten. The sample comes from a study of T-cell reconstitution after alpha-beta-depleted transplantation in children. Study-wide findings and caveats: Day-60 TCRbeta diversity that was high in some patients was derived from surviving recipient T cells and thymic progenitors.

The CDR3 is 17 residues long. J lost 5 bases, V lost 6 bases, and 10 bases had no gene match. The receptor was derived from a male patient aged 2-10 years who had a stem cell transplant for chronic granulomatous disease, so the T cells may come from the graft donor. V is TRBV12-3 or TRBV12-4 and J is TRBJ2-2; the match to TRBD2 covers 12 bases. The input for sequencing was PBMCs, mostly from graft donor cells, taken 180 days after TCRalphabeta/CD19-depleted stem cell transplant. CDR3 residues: CASRPLAGGPGTGELFF. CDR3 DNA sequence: TGTGCCAGCAGGCCTCTAGCGGGAGGGCCTGGGACCGGGGAGCTGTTTTTT.